This T cell receptor (beta chain) emerged from a study of blood T cell repertoires in COVID-19. How the authors handled the data: Counts of nucleated cells, estimated from reference gene primer amplification, were obtained. Data came from immunoSEQ multiplex PCR; TCRdb stores just in-frame clones and leaves some out. That table supplies the V and J calls and clone size; D and trimming were determined from the DNA. This repertoire shows 140,000 to 150,000 clones, 84% found once; its top ten account for about 5.8%. Up to 2 weeks before entering the study, exposed participants had met a COVID-19 case. Germline values: CDR1 SGHTA, CDR2 FQGNSA. The CDR3 loop spans 15 amino acids. The trim removed 4 bases at V and 6 bases at J, leaving 9 bases unmatched.

This TCR came from a woman between 50 and 59 years old who had been exposed to COVID-19. V is TRBV7-2 and J is TRBJ2-1; 7 bases align to TRBD1. The sample was PBMCs or T cells enriched from blood (not recorded which). CDR3 sequence (DNA): TGTGCCAGCAGCTCCTGGACAGGTCCCTCCAATGAGCAGTTCTTC. This codes for CASSSWTGPSNEQFF.